Shown below are 25 T cell receptor beta chains from a single sample sequenced in a study of PD-1 blockade in mismatch repair-deficient tumors. Libraries were prepared by immunoSEQ multiplex PCR; TCRdb keeps only in-frame clonotypes and omits some of them. In the table there are some 14,000 clones, 86% of which are singletons. The antigens of these receptors remain unknown. Sample time point: roughly ten-day in vitro stimulation with candidate neoantigen peptide 6. The starting material was cells cultured in vitro, obtained from a patient treated with pembrolizumab. The receptors were gathered from an adult with mismatch repair-deficient cancer.

The J gene is TRBJ1-5, the V gene TRBV21-1; the tabulated D call, TRBD1, remains unverified against the DNA. TRBV21-1 is given as a pseudogene. The CDR3 runs 17 residues. CDR3 bases: TGTGCCAGCAGCAAACCCGGACAGGCCTTTGGCAATCAGCCCCAGCATTTT. Its protein is CASSKPGQAFGNQPQHF.

The chain couples TRBV10-3 to TRBJ2-5; 9 nucleotides align to TRBD2. Per germline, CDR1 ENHRY and CDR2 SYGVKD. The CDR3 has 15 amino acids. The V and J ends lost 6 bases and 5 bases, in that order; junction bases with no gene match: 10. CDR3 in DNA: TGTGCCATCAGCCCGGGACTAGCTCCAGGGGAGACCCAGTACTTC. This gives the protein CAISPGLAPGETQYF.

The rearrangement uses TRBV19 and TRBJ2-2; D is uncertain. The ends were cut back, 7 bases at V and 2 bases at J, with 2 bases in the middle. The CDR3 consists of 11 residues. Germline assignment: CDR1 LNHDA and CDR2 SQIVND (reference sequence). Here the CDR3 reads CASTNTGELFF. The DNA for the CDR3 is TGTGCCAGTACAAACACCGGGGAGCTGTTTTTT.

This rearrangement joins TRBV27 to TRBJ1-2; 7 nucleotides match TRBD1. Germline V gene lookup returns CDR1 MNHEY and CDR2 SMNVEV (reference sequence). The CDR3 has 14 amino acids. The trim removed 4 bases at V and 5 bases at J, leaving 7 bases unmatched. The DNA for the CDR3 is TGTGCCAGCAGTTCTGCAGGGGGGAATTATGGCTACACCTTC. Translating gives CASSSAGGNYGYTF.

DNA of the CDR3: TGTGCCAGCACCCCAGGGAGGGGCCGGAACACTGAAGCTTTCTTT. Protein sequence: CASTPGRGRNTEAFF. J is TRBJ1-1 and V is TRBV6-6; the D gene is possibly TRBD1 (5 bases). CDR1 MNHNY and CDR2 SVGAGI come from the germline V gene (reference sequence). The V gene lost 7 bases and the J gene lost 1 base, with 16 bases spanning the gap. This CDR3 contains 15 residues.

This chain connects TRBV28 to TRBJ1-5; D is uncertain. Germline V gives CDR1 MDHEN, CDR2 SYDVKM. V shed 5 bases and J shed 0 bases, with 8 bases lying between them. The CDR3 length is 14 residues. The CDR3 DNA sequence: TGTGCCAGCAGTCGGACGGATAGCAATCAGCCCCAGCATTTT. It translates to CASSRTDSNQPQHF.

J is TRBJ2-3 and V is TRBV7-2, with D hard to call. The germline CDR1 and CDR2 sequences are SGHTA and FQGNSA. V lost 7 bases to trimming and J lost 5 bases, with 16 bases between them. This CDR3 has 14 amino acids. CDR3 in DNA: TGTGCCAGCACTAGGGTAGTAGCATTAGATACGCAGTATTTT. It translates to CASTRVVALDTQYF.

This clone was detected only a few times. The chain employs TRBV5-1 and TRBJ2-7; perhaps TRBD2 as D (6 bases). V was cut by 4 bases and J by 0 bases, with 14 bases left in between. CDR3 length equals 15 residues. CDR1 SGHRS and CDR2 YFSETQ come from the germline V gene. CDR3 nucleotide sequence: TGCGCCAGCAGCACGGGACTGAGGAGCTCCTACGAGCAGTACTTC. Amino acids: CASSTGLRSSYEQYF.

The CDR3 DNA is TGTGCCAGCAGTTTCTCGGGACAGGGCACAGATACGCAGTATTTT. It yields the protein CASSFSGQGTDTQYF. The chain combines TRBV27 with TRBJ2-3; 8 bases are a match to TRBD1. V gave up 3 bases and J gave up 1 base; unmatched junction bases: 3. There are 15 residues in the CDR3. From germline, CDR1 is MNHEY and CDR2 SMNVEV (reference sequence).

This clone was seen once. The chain is built from TRBV30 and TRBJ1-2; D unresolved. V lost 2 bases and J lost 8, with 12 bases in between. Germline CDR1 reads GTSNPN; CDR2 reads SVGIG (reference sequence). The CDR3 has 12 residues. DNA for the CDR3: TGTGCCTGGAGTTGGCGGGTGGGCGGCTACACCTTC. This encodes CAWSWRVGGYTF.

The rearrangement uses TRBV7-3 and TRBJ2-3; 7 bases are a match to TRBD2. This CDR3 contains 15 residues. Looked up from germline, CDR1 is SGHTA and CDR2 is FQGTGA. The J segment lost 2 bases and the V segment lost 3 bases, leaving 5 bases of the junction unmatched. CDR3 bases: TGTGCCAGCAGCTTGGCGGGAGCGTACACAGATACGCAGTATTTT. Amino acids: CASSLAGAYTDTQYF.

The rearrangement joins TRBV6-5 to TRBJ1-1, with 8 bases identical to TRBD1. Germline V CDR1 and CDR2: MNHEY, SVGAGI. The length of the CDR3 is 14 residues. The V and J ends lost 6 bases and 4 bases, in that order; junction bases with no gene match: 7. The CDR3 DNA is TGTGCCAGCAGGCCAGGGGGCGCGGTCACTGAAGCTTTCTTT. It translates to CASRPGGAVTEAFF.

This sequence joins TRBV10-1 and TRBJ2-5, with 9 bases fitting TRBD2. The germline gives CDR1 WNHNN, CDR2 SYGVQD (reference sequence). The V gene end was trimmed by 2 bases and the J gene end by 4 bases; junction bases not matched to a gene: 2. The CDR3 consists of 14 residues. The CDR3: CASSEGAGGETQYF. The CDR3 nucleotides are TGCGCCAGCAGTGAGGGAGCGGGAGGAGAGACCCAGTACTTC.

This chain joins TRBV5-1 and TRBJ1-2, with a tentative D call TRBD1 (5 bases). Germline V gene data show CDR1 as SGHRS and CDR2 as YFSETQ. This CDR3 has 12 residues. The V end was cut by 3 bases, the J end by 14 bases, with 17 bases between. In DNA, the CDR3 is TGCGCCAGCAGCTCCGGGGACGTACGAAGGACCTTC. Protein product: CASSSGDVRRTF.

This chain connects TRBV15 to TRBJ2-2; D is undetermined. CDR3 length: 12 residues. Germline values: CDR1 LNHNV, CDR2 YYDKDF (reference sequence). The V gene lost 4 bases and the J gene lost 3 bases, with 3 bases spanning the gap. The CDR3 reads CATSTYTGELFF. The CDR3 nucleotides are TGTGCCACCAGCACCTACACCGGGGAGCTGTTTTTT.

This chain links TRBV7-8 with TRBJ2-7, with TRBD2 identical over 10 bases. Germline trimming cut 1 base from V and 3 bases from J; bases unmatched to any gene: 15. The CDR3 is 19 residues long. Germline-derived CDR1 and CDR2 are SGHVS and FQNEAQ. CDR3 in DNA: TGTGCCAGCAGCTTAGAGTCACTAGCGGGACGCCCTGCGAACTACGAGCAGTACTTC. Residues: CASSLESLAGRPANYEQYF.

This clone was counted between two and nine times. The chain uses TRBV28 and TRBJ1-1; D unresolved. The CDR3 covers 16 residues. From germline, CDR1 is MDHEN and CDR2 SYDVKM. The ends were cut back, 7 bases at V and 0 bases at J, with 18 bases in the middle. In DNA form, the CDR3 reads TGTGCCAGCAAAACCCTTCGGGAGACCCTGAACACTGAAGCTTTCTTT. Translated, it gives CASKTLRETLNTEAFF.

V is TRBV21-1 and J is TRBJ1-1; whether TRBD1, the table's D call, matches the DNA was not checked. TRBV21-1 is a recognized pseudogene. CDR3 length: 16 amino acids. The CDR3 reads CASSKERDTLNTEAFF. CDR3 in DNA: TGTGCCAGCAGCAAAGAAAGGGACACCTTGAACACTGAAGCTTTCTTT.

The J gene is TRBJ1-6, the V gene TRBV6-1; no clear D. The germline gives CDR1 MNHNS, CDR2 SASEGT. This CDR3 comprises 18 residues. The V end lost 3 bases, the J end lost 3 bases, and 18 bases lay between the germline ends. The CDR3 bases are TGTGCCAGCAGTGAGTGGCGTGGGAGATCCTTCTATAATTCACCCCTCCACTTT. It specifies CASSEWRGRSFYNSPLHF.

The rearrangement uses TRBV19 and TRBJ1-1; TRBD1 is a possible D gene (5 bases). CDR1 LNHDA and CDR2 SQIVND come from the germline V gene (reference sequence). This CDR3 is 12 amino acids long. Between the trimmed V and J ends, which lost 7 bases and 11 bases, there was a span of 17 bases. The CDR3 spells CASTQGPLAAFF. The CDR3, as DNA: TGTGCCAGTACCCAGGGCCCGCTCGCCGCTTTCTTT.

This chain links TRBV29-1 with TRBJ2-1; D may be TRBD1 (5 bases). CDR3 length equals 13 residues. Trimming stripped 4 bases from V and 4 bases from J, with 11 bases between. Germline CDR1 and CDR2: SQVTM and ANQGSEA. The chain's CDR3 is CSVVGRAYNEQFF. The CDR3 nucleotides are TGCAGCGTTGTGGGCAGGGCATACAATGAGCAGTTCTTC.

This chain uses TRBV5-1 with TRBJ2-7; the D gene is possibly TRBD1 (6 bases). The V gene's germline CDR1 is SGHRS and CDR2 YFSETQ. CDR3 length equals 17 residues. V shed 7 bases and J shed 0 bases, with 23 bases lying between them. The DNA of the CDR3 is TGCGCCAGCCGATATCGACAGGAAAGGACCTACTCCTACGAGCAGTACTTC. It is translated as CASRYRQERTYSYEQYF.

This clone has only a few counts. The rearrangement links TRBV28 to TRBJ2-1; a weak D match, TRBD2 (6 bases). CDR1 and CDR2 from the germline V gene are MDHEN and SYDVKM. The ends were cut back, 5 bases at V and 8 bases at J, with 19 bases in the middle. The length of the CDR3 is 15 residues. This CDR3 reads CASSRGRRRRDEQFF. CDR3 bases: TGTGCCAGCAGTCGAGGACGGCGGAGGAGGGATGAGCAGTTCTTC.

The rearrangement uses TRBV4-1 and TRBJ2-7; the match to TRBD1 covers 8 bases. The CDR3 runs to 17 residues. In germline, CDR1 is MGHRA, CDR2 YSYEKL. Trimming took 2 bases from V and 3 from J; bases not matched to a gene: 12. Here the CDR3 DNA reads TGCGCCAGCAGCCAACCTGTAACCGGGACAGGTGGCTACGAGCAGTACTTC. It yields the protein CASSQPVTGTGGYEQYF.

The chain combines TRBV4-1 with TRBJ1-4; D remains unclear. CDR3 size: 16 residues. Germline loops: CDR1 MGHRA, CDR2 YSYEKL. The ends were cut back, 3 bases at V and 0 bases at J, with 11 bases in the middle. DNA of the CDR3: TGCGCCAGCAGCCAGGGTAGGCCTGCAACTAATGAAAAACTGTTTTTT. Its translation: CASSQGRPATNEKLFF.